These T cell receptor beta chains were read from a single sample in a study of T cell responses to AZD1222 COVID-19 vaccine. Generated by immunoSEQ multiplex PCR, the TCRdb table keeps only in-frame clones and is missing some. The table lists 120,000 to 150,000 clones, more than 75% of them singletons. The sequences come from peripheral blood, collected 28 days after the second AZD1222 dose. These receptors all come from an adult who received the AZD1222 COVID-19 vaccine. Both conserved end residues are part of each CDR3. The D gene is left open where the match is weak. Size is stated for part of the rows, as once, few or many counts, or as a class when the clone is expanded.

D	J	V	size	length	CDR3	DNA
.	TRBJ1-4	TRBV2	.	15	CASSEMYRAGEKLFF	TGTGCCAGCAGTGAAATGTACAGGGCGGGTGAAAAACTGTTTTTT
.	TRBJ1-1	TRBV5-1	.	15	CASSLGYRDSTEAFF	TGCGCCAGCAGCTTAGGTTACAGGGATTCGACTGAAGCTTTCTTT
TRBD1	TRBJ1-6	TRBV10-1	.	15	CASKKVGGDNSPLHF	TGCGCCAGCAAGAAAGTAGGGGGCGATAATTCACCCCTCCACTTT
.	TRBJ2-2	TRBV14	.	18	CASSTFGWGRLNTGELFF	TGTGCCAGCAGCACTTTCGGGTGGGGACGGTTGAACACCGGGGAGCTGTTTTTT
.	TRBJ1-1	TRBV6-1	.	17	CASSEWAFQGRVTEAFF	TGTGCCAGCAGTGAATGGGCTTTTCAGGGAAGGGTGACTGAAGCTTTCTTT
.	TRBJ1-6	TRBV6-1	.	15	CASSEALGSYSPLHF	TGTGCCAGCAGTGAAGCGCTGGGCAGCTATTCACCCCTCCACTTT
.	TRBJ2-7	TRBV12-3/TRBV12-4	.	12	CASSFRLYEQYF	TGTGCCAGCAGTTTCCGGCTTTACGAGCAGTACTTC
.	TRBJ1-1	TRBV27	.	14	CASSLRHAGAEAFF	TGTGCCAGCAGTTTAAGACACGCCGGAGCTGAAGCTTTCTTT
.	TRBJ1-2	TRBV18	.	15	CASSPHPEGRGGYTF	TGTGCCAGCTCACCACACCCAGAGGGGCGGGGTGGCTACACCTTC
TRBD2	TRBJ2-1	TRBV5-1	.	16	CASSSGLAGGHNEQFF	TGCGCCAGCAGCTCCGGACTAGCGGGGGGACACAATGAGCAGTTCTTC
TRBD1	TRBJ2-7	TRBV18	.	14	CASSTGTGHYEQYF	TGTGCCAGCTCGACCGGGACAGGGCACTACGAGCAGTACTTC
TRBD1	TRBJ1-1	TRBV19	.	14	CASTVQGVTPEAFF	TGTGCCAGTACTGTCCAGGGGGTAACGCCTGAAGCTTTCTTT
TRBD1	TRBJ2-2	TRBV9	.	16	CASRGDRGANTGELFF	TGTGCCAGCAGAGGCGACAGGGGAGCGAACACCGGGGAGCTGTTTTTT
.	TRBJ2-2	TRBV2	once	14	CASRPEGLTGELFF	TGTGCCAGCAGACCCGAGGGGTTAACCGGGGAGCTGTTTTTT
.	TRBJ1-5	TRBV6-5	once	14	CASSYQQGNQPQHF	TGTGCCAGCAGTTACCAACAGGGCAATCAGCCCCAGCATTTT
.	TRBJ2-2	TRBV16	.	14	CASSQSRVTGELFF	TGTGCCAGCAGCCAATCCAGGGTTACCGGGGAGCTGTTTTTT
.	TRBJ1-6	TRBV7-9	.	14	CASSLVQGSSPLHF	TGTGCCAGCAGCTTAGTACAGGGCAGTTCACCCCTCCACTTT
TRBD1	TRBJ1-6	TRBV3-1/TRBV3-2	.	14	CASSQGQGDSPLHF	TGTGCCAGCAGCCAAGGACAGGGGGATTCACCCCTCCACTTT
.	TRBJ1-1	TRBV6-2/TRBV6-3	.	13	CASSSQLNTEAFF	TGTGCCAGCAGCTCACAATTGAACACTGAAGCTTTCTTT
.	TRBJ1-1	TRBV29-1	.	14	CSVLTPGRKAEAFF	TGCAGCGTTCTAACCCCGGGGAGGAAGGCTGAAGCTTTCTTT
.	TRBJ2-7	TRBV5-6	.	14	CASSLGRGNYEQYF	TGTGCCAGCAGCTTGGGAAGAGGAAACTACGAGCAGTACTTC
.	TRBJ2-2	TRBV29-1	.	12	CSVQRVVGELFF	TGCAGCGTTCAAAGGGTGGTCGGGGAGCTGTTTTTT
.	TRBJ1-1	TRBV11-2	.	12	CASRQGGTEAFF	TGTGCCAGCAGACAGGGCGGCACTGAAGCTTTCTTT
.	TRBJ2-5	TRBV24-1	.	15	CATSEGGQPQETQYF	TGTGCCACCAGTGAGGGGGGACAGCCCCAAGAGACCCAGTACTTC
.	TRBJ1-3	TRBV18	.	14	CASSPDKPGNTIYF	TGTGCCAGCTCACCGGACAAGCCGGGAAACACCATATATTTT
.	TRBJ2-3	TRBV9	.	16	CASTKLGGLLTDTQYF	TGTGCCAGCACCAAACTGGGGGGGCTTCTCACAGATACGCAGTATTTT
.	TRBJ1-5	TRBV5-6	.	12	CASSLFDQPQHF	TGTGCCAGCAGCTTGTTCGATCAGCCCCAGCATTTT
.	TRBJ2-7	TRBV11-2	.	14	CASSLVVTAYEQYF	TGTGCCAGCAGCTTAGTAGTAACAGCCTACGAGCAGTACTTC
TRBD1	TRBJ2-1	TRBV10-3	.	16	CAISSGGILSYNEQFF	TGTGCCATCAGCTCAGGGGGAATCCTCTCCTACAATGAGCAGTTCTTC
.	TRBJ1-1	TRBV5-1	.	15	CASSPGDIMNTEAFF	TGCGCCAGCAGCCCAGGGGACATTATGAACACTGAAGCTTTCTTT
.	TRBJ2-1	TRBV5-1	.	14	CASSTRVRGNEQFF	TGCGCCAGCAGCACAAGGGTCCGAGGCAATGAGCAGTTCTTC
TRBD1	TRBJ1-2	TRBV7-8	.	14	CASREMTGGYGYTF	TGTGCCAGCAGGGAAATGACAGGGGGCTATGGCTACACCTTC